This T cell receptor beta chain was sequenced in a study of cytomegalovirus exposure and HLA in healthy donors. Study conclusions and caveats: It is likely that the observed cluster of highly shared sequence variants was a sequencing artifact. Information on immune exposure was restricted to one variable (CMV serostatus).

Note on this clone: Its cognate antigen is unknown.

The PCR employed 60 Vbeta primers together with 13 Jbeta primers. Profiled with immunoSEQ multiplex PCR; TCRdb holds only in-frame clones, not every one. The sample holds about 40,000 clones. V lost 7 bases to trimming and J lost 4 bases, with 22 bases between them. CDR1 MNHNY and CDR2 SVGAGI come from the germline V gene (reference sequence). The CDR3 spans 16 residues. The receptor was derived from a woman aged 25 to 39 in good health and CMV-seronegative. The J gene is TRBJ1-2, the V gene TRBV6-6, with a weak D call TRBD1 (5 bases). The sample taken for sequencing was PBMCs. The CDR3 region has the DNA TGTGCCAGCATCGCTGGAGGGACGGTAGAGGGCTATGGCTACACCTTC. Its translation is CASIAGGTVEGYGYTF.